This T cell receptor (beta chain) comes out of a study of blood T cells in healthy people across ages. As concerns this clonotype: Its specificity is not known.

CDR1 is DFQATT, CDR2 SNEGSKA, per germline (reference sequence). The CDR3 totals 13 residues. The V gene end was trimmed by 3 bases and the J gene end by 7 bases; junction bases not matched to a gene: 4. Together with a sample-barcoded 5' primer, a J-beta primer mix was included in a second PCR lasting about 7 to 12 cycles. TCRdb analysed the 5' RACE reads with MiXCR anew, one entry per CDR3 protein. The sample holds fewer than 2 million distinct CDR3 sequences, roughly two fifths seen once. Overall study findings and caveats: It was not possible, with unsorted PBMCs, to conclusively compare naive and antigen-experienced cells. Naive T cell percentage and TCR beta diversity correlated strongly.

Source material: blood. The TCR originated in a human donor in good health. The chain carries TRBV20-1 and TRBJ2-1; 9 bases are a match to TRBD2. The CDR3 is CSASRGGANEQFF. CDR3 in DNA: TGCAGTGCTAGTCGCGGGGGGGCTAATGAGCAGTTCTTC.